This T cell receptor (beta chain) was profiled in a study of response to subunit inactivated influenza vaccine. TCRdb fed the RT-PCR reads into MiXCR, producing one record per CDR3 protein. The sample records about 500,000 distinct CDR3 sequences, 15% to 20% being singletons. Findings of the study overall: Authors suggested each seasonal flu vaccination may recruit only limited numbers of new T cells.

This clonotype was counted only a few times. As yet, its antigen is unknown. The CDR3 totals 17 residues. Germline CDR1 is SGHRS and CDR2 is YFSETQ. Trimming took 5 bases from V and 0 from J, leaving 19 bases between them. J is TRBJ2-3 and V is TRBV5-1; D call uncertain. The TCR was taken from a man in his fifties or sixties who received an inactivated influenza vaccine. The specimen comprised CD4+ T cells sorted from PBMCs, sampled less than 25 months after vaccination. Here the CDR3 DNA reads TGCGCCAGCAGTACTCCGGTCCCGGGCAGAAGCACAGATACGCAGTATTTT. As protein: CASSTPVPGRSTDTQYF.